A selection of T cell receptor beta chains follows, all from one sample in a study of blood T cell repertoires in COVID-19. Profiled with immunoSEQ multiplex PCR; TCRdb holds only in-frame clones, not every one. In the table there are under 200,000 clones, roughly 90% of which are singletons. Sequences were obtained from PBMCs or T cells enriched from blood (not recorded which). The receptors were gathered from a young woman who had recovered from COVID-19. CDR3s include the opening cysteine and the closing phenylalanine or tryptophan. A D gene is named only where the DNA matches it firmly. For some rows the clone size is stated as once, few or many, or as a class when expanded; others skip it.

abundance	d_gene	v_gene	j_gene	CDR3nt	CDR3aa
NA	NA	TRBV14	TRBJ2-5	TGTGCCAGCAGCCAGGAACAGGGTCGCGAGACCCAGTACTTC	CASSQEQGRETQYF
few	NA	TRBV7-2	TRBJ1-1	TGTGCCAGCAGCTTAGAAGGTACCGGGAGCACTGAAGCTTTCTTT	CASSLEGTGSTEAFF
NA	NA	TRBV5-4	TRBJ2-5	TGTGCCAGCAGCTCACCTCATGAGGACAGCCAAGAGACCCAGTACTTC	CASSSPHEDSQETQYF
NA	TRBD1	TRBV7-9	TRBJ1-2	TGTGCCAGCAGCAATTGGGACAGGGGGCTTGGCTACACCTTC	CASSNWDRGLGYTF
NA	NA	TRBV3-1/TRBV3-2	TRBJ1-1	TGTGCCAGCAGCCTTCGATCTGCAGGGGATCAAGCTTTCTTT	CASSLRSAGDQAFF
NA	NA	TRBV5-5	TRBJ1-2	TGTGCCAGCAGCTTAGTCGGCGGGGGTAACTATGGCTACACCTTC	CASSLVGGGNYGYTF
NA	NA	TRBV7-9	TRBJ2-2	TGTGCCAGCAGCTTTTGGAGAGGAAATCCCGGGGAGCTGTTTTTT	CASSFWRGNPGELFF
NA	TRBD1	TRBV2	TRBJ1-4	TGTGCCAGCAGCGCCGACAGGGGGGCTAATGAAAAACTGTTTTTT	CASSADRGANEKLFF
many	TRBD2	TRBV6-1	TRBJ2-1	TGTGCCAGCAGTGGACTAGCGGGGGAGAGCTCCTACAATGAGCAGTTCTTC	CASSGLAGESSYNEQFF
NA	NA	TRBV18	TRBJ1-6	TGTGCCAGCTCACCACGGGAGGTTGATTCACCCCTCCACTTT	CASSPREVDSPLHF
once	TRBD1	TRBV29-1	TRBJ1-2	TGCAGCGTTGGAACAGGGGACTATGGCTACACCTTC	CSVGTGDYGYTF
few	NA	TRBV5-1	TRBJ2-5	TGCGCCAGCAGCTTGGCATACTTTCAAGAGACCCAGTACTTC	CASSLAYFQETQYF
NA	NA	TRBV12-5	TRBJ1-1	TGTGCTAGTGGTTTGGAACAGGGAGTAGGGACTGAAGCTTTCTTT	CASGLEQGVGTEAFF
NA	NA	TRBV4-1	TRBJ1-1	TGCGCCAGCAGCCACAGAATGAACACTGAAGCTTTCTTT	CASSHRMNTEAFF
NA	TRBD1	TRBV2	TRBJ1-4	TGTGCCAGCAGAGGACAGGGCGGCGAAAAACTGTTTTTT	CASRGQGGEKLFF
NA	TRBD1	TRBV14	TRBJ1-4	TGTGCCAGCAGCCTCACAGGGGCTAGAGGCGAAAAACTGTTTTTT	CASSLTGARGEKLFF
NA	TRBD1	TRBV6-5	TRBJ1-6	TGTGCCAGCAGGACAGGGACTTCACCCCTCCACTTT	CASRTGTSPLHF
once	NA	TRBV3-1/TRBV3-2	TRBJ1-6	TGTGCCAGCAGCCTACAGGGCTCCTATAATTCACCCCTCCACTTT	CASSLQGSYNSPLHF
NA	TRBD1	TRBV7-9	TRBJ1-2	TGTGCCAGCAGCTTAGTAGGACAGGGGCTTTCCTACACCTTC	CASSLVGQGLSYTF
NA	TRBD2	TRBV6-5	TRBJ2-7	TGTGCCAGCAGTTACACCGGGTTAGCGGGTGAGCAGTACTTC	CASSYTGLAGEQYF
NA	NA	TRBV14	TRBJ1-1	TGTGCCAGCAGCCAACTTGGGCTACAGGGTTACTACACTGAAGCTTTCTTT	CASSQLGLQGYYTEAFF
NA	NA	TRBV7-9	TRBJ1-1	TGTGCCAGCAGCCCCAGGACAGTAGGCACTGAAGCTTTCTTT	CASSPRTVGTEAFF
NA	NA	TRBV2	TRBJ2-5	TGTGCCAGCAGAGGGACTCAAGAGACCCAGTACTTC	CASRGTQETQYF
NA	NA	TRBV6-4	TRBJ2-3	TGTGCCAGCAGTGAATCGGCGGGGGCTAACACAGATACGCAGTATTTT	CASSESAGANTDTQYF
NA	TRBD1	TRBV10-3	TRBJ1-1	TGTGCCACGGATAGTGGGACAGGGGGGGGAACTGAAGCTTTCTTT	CATDSGTGGGTEAFF
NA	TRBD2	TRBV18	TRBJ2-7	TGTGCCAGCTCACATGGGCCGACTAGCGGCTCCTACGAGCAGTACTTC	CASSHGPTSGSYEQYF
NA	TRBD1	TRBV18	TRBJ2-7	TGTGCCAGCTCACAGGGGGCAGGACAGCTCTACGAGCAGTACTTC	CASSQGAGQLYEQYF
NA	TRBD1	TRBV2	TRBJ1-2	TGTGCCACAGACAGGGGGCCCTATGGCTACACCTTC	CATDRGPYGYTF